Presented here are 32 T cell receptor beta chains from one specimen sequenced in a study of pediatric ulcerative colitis. Sequenced by immunoSEQ multiplex PCR; TCRdb stores in-frame clones only, minus some. Here the sample spans about 60,000 clones, about 90% being singletons. What was sequenced was blood. These receptors all stem from a boy aged 10-17 years who was a control in a study of pediatric ulcerative colitis.

This chain links TRBV6-5 with TRBJ1-5, with D unresolved. This CDR3 contains 13 residues. Trimming removed 6 bases from V and 7 bases from J, with 13 bases in between. The germline V gene encodes CDR1 MNHEY and CDR2 SVGAGI. CDR3 sequence: CASSQVPRQPQHF. DNA of the CDR3: TGTGCCAGCAGCCAAGTCCCCAGACAGCCCCAGCATTTT.

The chain's CDR3 is CATSREFTSGGSEQFF. The CDR3 nucleotides are TGTGCCACCAGCAGAGAGTTTACTAGCGGGGGGTCTGAGCAGTTCTTC. This chain uses TRBV15 with TRBJ2-1; 12 bases are a match to TRBD2. The CDR3 spans 16 residues. Germline lookup yields CDR1 LNHNV and CDR2 YYDKDF (reference sequence). The V segment lost 0 bases and the J segment 9 bases; nucleotides outside the gene matches: 6. The full variable domain, rest sourced from reference TRBV15 and TRBJ2-1, is DAMVIQNPRYQVTQFGKPVTLSCSQTLNHNVMYWYQQKSSQAPKLLFHYYDKDFNNEADTPDNFQSRRPNTSFCFLDIRSPGLGDTAMYLCATSREFTSGGSEQFFGPGTRLTVL.

The chain recombines TRBV2 with TRBJ2-3; 8 bases match TRBD2. This CDR3 spans 15 amino acids. With 5 bases clipped from V and 0 bases from J, the junction kept 4 bases outside the gene matches. CDR1 and CDR2 from the germline V gene are SNHLY and FYNNEI. CDR3 bases: TGTGCCAGCAGTAACGAGCGGGAGAGCACAGATACGCAGTATTTT. Protein product: CASSNERESTDTQYF.

The rearrangement links TRBV6-4 to TRBJ2-1; 9 nucleotides line up with TRBD1. This CDR3 region has 16 residues. Looked up from germline, CDR1 is MRHNA and CDR2 is SNTAGT. Trimming cost V 3 bases and J 6 bases; bases outside gene matches: 9. The CDR3 here is CASSEAGDRVVNEQFF. The CDR3 DNA reads as TGTGCCAGCAGTGAAGCCGGGGACAGGGTGGTCAATGAGCAGTTCTTC.

This chain links TRBV10-2 with TRBJ2-7; D gene unclear. The germline V and J ends were trimmed by 4 bases and 3 bases, with 1 base remaining between them. The germline V gene encodes CDR1 WSHSY and CDR2 SAAADI. The CDR3 is 10 amino acids. The CDR3 region has the DNA TGCGCCAGCAGTGGCTACGAGCAGTACTTC. Amino acid sequence: CASSGYEQYF.

The J gene is TRBJ2-7, the V gene TRBV4-1; 9 bases match TRBD1. The CDR3 contains 15 residues. Germline lookup yields CDR1 MGHRA and CDR2 YSYEKL. The V segment lost 1 base and the J segment 5 bases; nucleotides outside the gene matches: 6. CDR3 DNA sequence: TGCGCCAGCAGCCAAGGGACAGGGGCTCAAAACGAGCAGTACTTC. This encodes CASSQGTGAQNEQYF.

The chain combines TRBV7-8 with TRBJ1-5; 8 nucleotides agree with TRBD1. Germline CDR1 and CDR2: SGHVS and FQNEAQ. This CDR3 has 16 residues. V dropped 2 bases and J dropped 5; count of bases not matched to a gene: 8. The CDR3 bases are TGTGCCAGCAGCTTAAAACAGGGGGTGGTGGATCAGCCCCAGCATTTT. Translated: CASSLKQGVVDQPQHF.

This clone was detected once. The chain is built from TRBV6-4 and TRBJ1-5; 7 positions match TRBD1. This CDR3 is 15 amino acids long. V trimming: 3 bases; J trimming: 6 bases; junction bases outside the gene matches: 8. Germline CDR1 is MRHNA and CDR2 is SNTAGT. The CDR3 region is CASSEESQGIQPQHF. CDR3 DNA sequence: TGTGCCAGCAGTGAGGAATCACAGGGGATTCAGCCCCAGCATTTT.

V and J are TRBV7-3 and TRBJ1-1; perhaps TRBD1 as D (5 bases). There are 16 residues in the CDR3. From germline, CDR1 is SGHTA and CDR2 FQGTGA. V lost 6 bases, J lost 0 bases, and 17 bases lay in between. The CDR3 loop reads CASSPSGGSLNTEAFF. The DNA of the CDR3 is TGTGCCAGCAGTCCCTCCGGGGGAAGTCTGAACACTGAAGCTTTCTTT.

This clone has a handful of counts. V is TRBV6-5 and J is TRBJ2-1, with a possible D match to TRBD2 (5 bases). This CDR3 has 14 amino acids. Germline V CDR1 and CDR2: MNHEY, SVGAGI. Trimming took 3 bases from V and 8 from J, leaving 14 bases between them. The CDR3 loop reads CASSYSDFGYEQFF. The DNA of the CDR3 is TGTGCCAGCAGTTATTCGGACTTTGGGTATGAGCAGTTCTTC.

V gene TRBV5-5 combines with J gene TRBJ2-3, with 8 bases lining up with TRBD1. The CDR3 runs 14 residues. The ends lost 6 bases at V and 6 bases at J; junction bases unmatched: 9. Germline CDR1 and CDR2: SGHKS and YYEKEE (reference sequence). The CDR3 loop reads CASIWTGTADTQYF. CDR3 DNA sequence: TGTGCCAGCATATGGACAGGGACGGCGGATACGCAGTATTTT.

This clone was seen only a few times. The V call is TRBV28, the J call TRBJ1-5, with unresolved D. Germline values: CDR1 MDHEN, CDR2 SYDVKM. The CDR3 spans 12 residues. With 3 bases removed from V and 5 bases from J, the gap between germline ends came to 5 bases. The CDR3: CASSFPDQPQHF. DNA of the CDR3: TGTGCCAGCAGTTTCCCAGATCAGCCCCAGCATTTT.

The chain is built from TRBV6-1 and TRBJ2-5; 11 positions match TRBD1. Germline V CDR1 and CDR2: MNHNS, SASEGT. V lost 5 bases to trimming and J lost 6 bases; unmatched junction nucleotides: 8. The CDR3 spans 15 residues. The CDR3 DNA reads as TGTGCCAGCAGTTCAGGACAGGGGGCTCCCAAGACCCAGTACTTC. Amino acids: CASSSGQGAPKTQYF.

The J gene is TRBJ2-7, the V gene TRBV27; D remains ambiguous. There are 13 residues in the CDR3. CDR1 is MNHEY, CDR2 SMNVEV, per germline (reference sequence). V shed 0 bases and J shed 0 bases, with 3 bases lying between them. This CDR3 reads CASSLSVSYEQYF. CDR3 coding DNA: TGTGCCAGCAGTTTATCTGTCTCCTACGAGCAGTACTTC.

This clone was observed a single time. The genes are TRBV28 and TRBJ2-3; perhaps TRBD2 as D (6 bases). V shed 7 bases and J shed 6 bases, with 26 bases lying between them. The V gene's germline CDR1 is MDHEN and CDR2 SYDVKM. The CDR3 length is 17 residues. CDR3 bases: TGTGCCAGCACCCGAACCGGAGGGAGAGGCTGGCTGGATACGCAGTATTTT. Amino acid sequence: CASTRTGGRGWLDTQYF.

This sequence joins TRBV6-5 and TRBJ2-7; 7 bases map to TRBD1. Germline V gives CDR1 MNHEY, CDR2 SVGAGI. The V segment lost 0 bases and the J segment 0 bases; nucleotides outside the gene matches: 2. The CDR3 is 15 amino acids. The CDR3 nucleotides are TGTGCCAGCAGTTACTCCCGGGACAGCTCCTACGAGCAGTACTTC. Protein product: CASSYSRDSSYEQYF.

This clone occurred once. The V call is TRBV30, the J call TRBJ2-7; D ambiguous. This CDR3 spans 12 amino acids. Germline V lookup: CDR1 GTSNPN, CDR2 SVGIG (reference sequence). Trimming cost V 2 bases and J 1 base, with 6 bases left between them. In nucleotides, the CDR3 is TGTGCCTGGAGTAGGGCTTCCTACGAGCAGTACTTC. Translated: CAWSRASYEQYF.

V usage is TRBV29-1 and J usage is TRBJ2-7, with TRBD1 matching 7 bases. The CDR3 consists of 14 residues. Looked up from germline, CDR1 is SQVTM and CDR2 is ANQGSEA. The trim removed 4 bases at V and 6 bases at J, leaving 12 bases unmatched. The CDR3 nucleotides read TGCAGCGTTGGTCTTTGGCAGGGGGACGCCGAGCAGTACTTC. Translated: CSVGLWQGDAEQYF.

The table lists this clone with a few counts. The J gene is TRBJ1-5, the V gene TRBV2; D remains ambiguous. The CDR3 is 14 residues long. Germline V lookup: CDR1 SNHLY, CDR2 FYNNEI. Trimming shortened V by 3 bases and J by 0 bases, and 6 bases separated the two germline ends. The DNA for the CDR3 is TGTGCCAGCAGTGATAAGGATAGCAATCAGCCCCAGCATTTT. As protein: CASSDKDSNQPQHF.

The rearrangement uses TRBV5-1 and TRBJ2-7; the match to TRBD2 covers 11 bases. The germline V gene encodes CDR1 SGHRS and CDR2 YFSETQ. The CDR3 covers 16 residues. V lost 4 bases, J lost 2 bases, and 8 bases stayed unmatched. The DNA of the CDR3 is TGCGCCAGCAGCAAACCGACTAGCGGGACCACCTACGAGCAGTACTTC. Protein sequence: CASSKPTSGTTYEQYF.

The chain uses TRBV13 and TRBJ2-1; D not certain. From germline, CDR1 is PRHDT and CDR2 FYEKMQ (reference sequence). V dropped 1 base and J dropped 8 bases, with 9 bases sitting between them. This CDR3 has 13 amino acids. CDR3 DNA: TGTGCCAGCAGCTTAGTAGTGACGGATGAGCAGTTCTTC. This sequence encodes CASSLVVTDEQFF.

The V gene is TRBV30, the J gene TRBJ2-3; a weak D match, TRBD2 (7 bases). From germline, CDR1 is GTSNPN and CDR2 SVGIG (reference sequence). V lost 4 bases to trimming and J lost 6 bases, with 14 bases between them. This CDR3 is 13 amino acids long. CDR3: CAWTTEGGDTQYF. DNA for the CDR3: TGTGCCTGGACGACGGAGGGGGGGGATACGCAGTATTTT.

The sample holds a few counts of this clone. The rearrangement uses TRBV6-5 and TRBJ2-4, with TRBD2 as a possible D gene (5 bases). V lost 10 bases and J lost 0, with 10 bases in between. This CDR3 is built from 13 residues. The germline gives CDR1 MNHEY, CDR2 SVGAGI. CDR3 sequence reads: CATSTIAKNIQYF. CDR3 DNA sequence: TGTGCCACCTCGACTATAGCCAAAAACATTCAGTACTTC.

J is TRBJ1-5 and V is TRBV7-8; D remains unclear. Per the germline V gene, CDR1 is SGHVS and CDR2 is FQNEAQ. The CDR3 extends over 16 amino acids. V was cut by 0 bases and J by 2 bases, with 11 bases left in between. The CDR3 loop reads CASSLARQLRNQPQHF. The CDR3 bases are TGTGCCAGCAGCTTAGCGCGGCAGCTGCGCAATCAGCCCCAGCATTTT.

The J gene is TRBJ2-7, the V gene TRBV10-3; D is unclear. The germline gives CDR1 ENHRY, CDR2 SYGVKD. The V and J ends lost 0 bases and 6 bases respectively, with 6 bases between them. CDR3 size: 12 residues. The CDR3 DNA sequence: TGTGCCATCAGTGAGTCGTTACGCGAGCAGTACTTC. Translation: CAISESLREQYF.

This chain uses TRBV9 with TRBJ2-7; 7 nucleotides align to TRBD1. The germline gives CDR1 SGDLS, CDR2 YYNGEE. J lost 5 bases, V lost 2 bases, and 4 bases had no gene match. This CDR3 has 13 amino acids. CDR3 DNA: TGTGCCAGCAGCGTGACAGGGTTTGACGAGCAGTACTTC. This encodes CASSVTGFDEQYF. Combining the CDR3 with reference TRBV9 and TRBJ2-7 gives the whole variable domain DSGVTQTPKHLITATGQRVTLRCSPRSGDLSVYWYQQSLDQGLQFLIQYYNGEERAKGNILERFSAQQFPDLHSELNLSSLELGDSALYFCASSVTGFDEQYFGPGTRLTVT.

The J gene is TRBJ1-1, the V gene TRBV25-1, with D perhaps matching TRBD1 (6 bases). CDR3 size: 15 residues. Germline-derived CDR1 and CDR2 are MGHDK and SYGVNS. Trimming pared 3 bases from V and 4 bases from J, leaving 15 bases between. CDR3: CASSDAITGSTEAFF. The CDR3 nucleotides read TGTGCCAGCAGTGATGCGATTACAGGGAGCACTGAAGCTTTCTTT.

This sequence joins TRBV11-3 and TRBJ1-1; TRBD1 might be the D (5 bases). Trimming stripped 3 bases from V and 8 bases from J, with 16 bases between. Germline assignment: CDR1 SGHNT and CDR2 YENEEA. This CDR3 comprises 14 residues. DNA of the CDR3: TGTGCCAGCAGCTTTAGCGGGCAGGGAGAAGAAGCTTTCTTT. Its protein is CASSFSGQGEEAFF.

This rearrangement joins TRBV19 to TRBJ2-1; D unclear. V dropped 11 bases and J dropped 10 bases, with 6 bases sitting between them. Germline CDR1 LNHDA, CDR2 SQIVND (reference sequence). The CDR3 totals 8 residues. DNA for the CDR3: TGTGCCGCCGGGGAGCAGTTCTTC. It specifies CAAGEQFF.

This clone has a single count. The chain combines TRBV5-6 with TRBJ2-5; 10 bases line up with TRBD2. The CDR3 has 15 residues. Unmatched junction bases numbered 7, after V lost 3 bases and J lost 5 bases. CDR1 is SGHDT and CDR2 is YYEEEE in the germline V gene. The CDR3 bases are TGTGCCAGCAGCTATGGGGATAGCGGGAGGGAGACCCAGTACTTC. This gives the protein CASSYGDSGRETQYF. Combining the CDR3 with reference TRBV5-6 and TRBJ2-5 gives the whole variable domain DAGVTQSPTHLIKTRGQQVTLRCSPKSGHDTVSWYQQALGQGPQFIFQYYEEEERQRGNFPDRFSGHQFPNYSSELNVNALLLGDSALYLCASSYGDSGRETQYFGPGTRLLVL.

The chain carries TRBV5-1 and TRBJ2-3; the match to TRBD1 covers 8 bases. Germline V gives CDR1 SGHRS, CDR2 YFSETQ. The CDR3 runs to 16 residues. The trim removed 4 bases at V and 1 base at J, leaving 8 bases unmatched. The CDR3 nucleotides read TGCGCCAGCAGCCTAAGACAGGGGATAGGCACAGATACGCAGTATTTT. Protein sequence: CASSLRQGIGTDTQYF.

V usage is TRBV5-6 and J usage is TRBJ2-2; no definite D call. CDR1 and CDR2 (germline): SGHDT, YYEEEE. Trimming took 0 bases from V and 1 from J, leaving 7 bases between them. The CDR3 consists of 15 residues. The CDR3 here is CASSLVTWNTGELFF. In DNA form, the CDR3 reads TGTGCCAGCAGCTTGGTGACTTGGAACACCGGGGAGCTGTTTTTT.